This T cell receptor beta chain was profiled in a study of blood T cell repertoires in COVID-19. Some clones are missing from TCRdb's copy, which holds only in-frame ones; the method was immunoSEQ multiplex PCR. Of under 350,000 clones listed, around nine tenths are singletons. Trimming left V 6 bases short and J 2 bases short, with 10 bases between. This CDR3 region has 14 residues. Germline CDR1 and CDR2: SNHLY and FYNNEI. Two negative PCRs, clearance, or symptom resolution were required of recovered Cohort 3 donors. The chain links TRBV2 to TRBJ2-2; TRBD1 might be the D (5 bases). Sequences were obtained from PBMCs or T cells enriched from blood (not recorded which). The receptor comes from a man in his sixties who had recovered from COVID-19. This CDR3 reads CASRFTGNTGELFF. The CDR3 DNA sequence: TGTGCCAGCAGGTTCACAGGAAACACCGGGGAGCTGTTTTTT.